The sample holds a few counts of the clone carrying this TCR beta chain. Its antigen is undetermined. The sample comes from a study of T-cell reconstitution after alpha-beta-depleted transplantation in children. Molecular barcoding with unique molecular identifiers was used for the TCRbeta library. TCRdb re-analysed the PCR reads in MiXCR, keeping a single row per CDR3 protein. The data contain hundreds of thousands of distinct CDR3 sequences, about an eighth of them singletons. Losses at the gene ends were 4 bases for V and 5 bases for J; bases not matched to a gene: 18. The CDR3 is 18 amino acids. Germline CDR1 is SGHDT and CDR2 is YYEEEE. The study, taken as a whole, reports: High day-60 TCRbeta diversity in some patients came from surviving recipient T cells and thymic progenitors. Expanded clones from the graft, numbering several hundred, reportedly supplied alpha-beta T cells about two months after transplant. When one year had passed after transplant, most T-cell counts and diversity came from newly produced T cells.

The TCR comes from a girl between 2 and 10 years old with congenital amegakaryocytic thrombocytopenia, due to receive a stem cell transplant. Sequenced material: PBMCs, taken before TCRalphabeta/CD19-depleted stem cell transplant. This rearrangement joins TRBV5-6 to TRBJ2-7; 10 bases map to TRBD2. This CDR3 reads CASSNTWYGTSEGDEQYF. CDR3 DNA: TGTGCCAGCAGCAACACTTGGTATGGGACTAGCGAAGGAGACGAGCAGTACTTC.